This T cell receptor beta chain was identified during a study of blood T cells in healthy people across ages. This clonotype was detected only a few times. Its antigen is unidentified. Combining a sample-barcoded 5' primer with a J-beta primer mix, a second PCR ran for about 6 to 12 cycles. Each cDNA molecule was tagged by a template-switch adaptor that had 12 random nucleotides. The yield of each sample was at least 2.5 million CDR3-containing paired-end reads. MiXCR, run by TCRdb on the 5' RACE reads, gives a single entry per CDR3 protein. The sample holds 1.5 million to 2 million distinct CDR3 sequences, 34% seen once. CDR1 MGHRA and CDR2 YSYEKL come from the germline V gene. This CDR3 contains 17 residues. Trimming at V came to 0 bases and at J to 6 bases, leaving 8 bases not matched to a gene. General study findings and limits: Roughly linearly, TCR beta diversity per million T cells fell as age increased.

V is TRBV4-1 and J is TRBJ1-5, with 10 bases lining up with TRBD1. Sequencing was done on a sample of blood. The TCR sequence derives from a woman in her twenties or thirties in good health. CDR3 sequence (DNA): TGCGCCAGCAGCCAAGAAATAATGACAGGGGGCCCTCAGCCCCAGCATTTT. This codes for CASSQEIMTGGPQPQHF.